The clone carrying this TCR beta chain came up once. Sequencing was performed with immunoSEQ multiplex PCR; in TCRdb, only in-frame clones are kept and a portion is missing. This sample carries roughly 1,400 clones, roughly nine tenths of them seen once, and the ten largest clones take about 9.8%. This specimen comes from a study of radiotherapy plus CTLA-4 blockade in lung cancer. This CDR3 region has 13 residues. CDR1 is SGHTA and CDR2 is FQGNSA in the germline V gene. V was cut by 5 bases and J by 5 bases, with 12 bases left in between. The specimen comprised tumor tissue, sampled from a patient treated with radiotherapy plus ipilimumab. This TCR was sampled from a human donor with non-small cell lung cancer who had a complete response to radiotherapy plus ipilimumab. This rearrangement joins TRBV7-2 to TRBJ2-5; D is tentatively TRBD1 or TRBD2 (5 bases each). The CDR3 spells CASSGGMRETQYF. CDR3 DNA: TGTGCCAGCAGCGGGGGTATGAGGGAGACCCAGTACTTC.